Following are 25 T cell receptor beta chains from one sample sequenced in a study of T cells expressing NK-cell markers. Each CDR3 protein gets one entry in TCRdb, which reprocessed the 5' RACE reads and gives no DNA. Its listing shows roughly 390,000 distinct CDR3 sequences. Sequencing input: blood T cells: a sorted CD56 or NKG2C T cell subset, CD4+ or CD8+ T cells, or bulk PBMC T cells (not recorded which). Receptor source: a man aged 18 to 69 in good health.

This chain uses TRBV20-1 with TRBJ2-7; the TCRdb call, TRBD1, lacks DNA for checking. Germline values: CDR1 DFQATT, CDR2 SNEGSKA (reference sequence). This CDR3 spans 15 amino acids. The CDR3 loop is CSARVRTGSSYEQYF.

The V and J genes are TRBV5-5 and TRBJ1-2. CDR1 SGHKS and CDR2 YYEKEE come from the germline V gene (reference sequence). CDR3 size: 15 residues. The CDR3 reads CASSPTAYSHYGYTF.

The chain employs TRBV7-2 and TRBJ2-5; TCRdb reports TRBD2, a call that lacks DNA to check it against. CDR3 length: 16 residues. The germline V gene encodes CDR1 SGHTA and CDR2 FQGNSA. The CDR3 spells CASSLSGRINQETQYF.

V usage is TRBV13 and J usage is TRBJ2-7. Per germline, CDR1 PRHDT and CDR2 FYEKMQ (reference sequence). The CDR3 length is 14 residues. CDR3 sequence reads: CASSLLLVSYEQYF. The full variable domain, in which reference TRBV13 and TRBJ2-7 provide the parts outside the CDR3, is AAGVIQSPRHLIKEKRETATLKCYPIPRHDTVYWYQQGPGQDPQFLISFYEKMQSDKGSIPDRFSAQQFSDYHSELNMSSLELGDSALYFCASSLLLVSYEQYFGPGTRLTVT.

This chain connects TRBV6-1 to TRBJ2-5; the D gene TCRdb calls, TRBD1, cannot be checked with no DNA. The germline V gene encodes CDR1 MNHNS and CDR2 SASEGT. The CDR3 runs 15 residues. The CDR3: CASSERTGLGETQYF.

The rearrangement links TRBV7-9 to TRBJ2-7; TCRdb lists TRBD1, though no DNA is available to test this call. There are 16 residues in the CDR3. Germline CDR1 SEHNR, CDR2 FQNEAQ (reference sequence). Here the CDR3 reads CASSSWDRLHSYEQYF.

The CDR3 reads CASSSGRGGPGEQFF. The rearrangement uses TRBV12-3 or TRBV12-4 and TRBJ2-1; lacking DNA, the TRBD2 call made by TCRdb goes unchecked. This CDR3 has 15 amino acids.

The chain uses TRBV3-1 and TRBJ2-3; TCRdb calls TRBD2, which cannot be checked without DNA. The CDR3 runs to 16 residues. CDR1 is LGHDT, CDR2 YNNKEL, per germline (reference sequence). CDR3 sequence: CASSQDRGARADTQYF.

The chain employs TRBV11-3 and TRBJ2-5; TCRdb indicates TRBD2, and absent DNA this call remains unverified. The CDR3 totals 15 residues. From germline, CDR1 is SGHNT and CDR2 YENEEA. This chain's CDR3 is CASRKSGGGMETQYF.

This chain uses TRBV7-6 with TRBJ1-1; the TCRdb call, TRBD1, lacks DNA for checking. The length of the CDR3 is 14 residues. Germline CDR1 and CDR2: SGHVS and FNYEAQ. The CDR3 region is CASYPGQTNTEAFF.

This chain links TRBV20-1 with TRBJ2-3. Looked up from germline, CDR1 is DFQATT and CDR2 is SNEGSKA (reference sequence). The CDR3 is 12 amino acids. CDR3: CSARWGSNTQYF.

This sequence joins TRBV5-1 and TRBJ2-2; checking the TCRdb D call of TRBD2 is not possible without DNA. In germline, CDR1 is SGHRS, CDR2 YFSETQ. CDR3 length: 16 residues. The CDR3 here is CASSSTSGTNPGELFF.

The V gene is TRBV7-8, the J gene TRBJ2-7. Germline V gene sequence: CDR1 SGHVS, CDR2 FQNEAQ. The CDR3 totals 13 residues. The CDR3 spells CASSLVGLGEQYF.

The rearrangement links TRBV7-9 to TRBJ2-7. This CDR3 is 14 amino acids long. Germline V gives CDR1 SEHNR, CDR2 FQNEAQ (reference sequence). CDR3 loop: CASSLGRVIHEQYF.

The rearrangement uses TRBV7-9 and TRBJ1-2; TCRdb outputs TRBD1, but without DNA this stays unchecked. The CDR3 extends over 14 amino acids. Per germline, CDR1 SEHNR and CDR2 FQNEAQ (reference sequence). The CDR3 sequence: CASNRDRRSYGYTF.

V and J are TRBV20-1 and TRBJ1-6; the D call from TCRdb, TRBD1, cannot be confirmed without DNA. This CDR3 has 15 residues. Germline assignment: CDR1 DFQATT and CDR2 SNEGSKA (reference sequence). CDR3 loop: CSALGQLGYNSPLHF.

CDR3 protein: CASGTAVAKNIQYF. The V gene is TRBV2, the J gene TRBJ2-4; without DNA, the TCRdb call of TRBD1 cannot be checked. The CDR3 extends over 14 amino acids. Looked up from germline, CDR1 is SNHLY and CDR2 is FYNNEI.

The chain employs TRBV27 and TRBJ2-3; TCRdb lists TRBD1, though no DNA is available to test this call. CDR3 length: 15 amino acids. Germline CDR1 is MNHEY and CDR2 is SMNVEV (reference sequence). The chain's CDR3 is CASSRSGTAADTQYF.

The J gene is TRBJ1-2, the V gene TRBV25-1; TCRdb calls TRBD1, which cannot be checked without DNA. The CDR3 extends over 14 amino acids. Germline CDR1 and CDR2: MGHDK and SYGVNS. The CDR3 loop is CASSETGERNGYTF.

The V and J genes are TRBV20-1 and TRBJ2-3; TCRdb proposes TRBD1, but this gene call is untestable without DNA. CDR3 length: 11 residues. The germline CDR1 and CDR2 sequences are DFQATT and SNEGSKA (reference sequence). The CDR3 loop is CSASRGGPQYF.

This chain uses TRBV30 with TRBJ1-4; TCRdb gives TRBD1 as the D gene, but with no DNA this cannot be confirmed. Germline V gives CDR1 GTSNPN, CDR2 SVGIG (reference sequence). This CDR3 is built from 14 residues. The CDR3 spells CASQSPQVGEKLFF.

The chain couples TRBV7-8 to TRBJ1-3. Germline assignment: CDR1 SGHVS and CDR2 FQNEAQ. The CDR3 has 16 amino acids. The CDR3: CASSSREGLSGNTIYF.

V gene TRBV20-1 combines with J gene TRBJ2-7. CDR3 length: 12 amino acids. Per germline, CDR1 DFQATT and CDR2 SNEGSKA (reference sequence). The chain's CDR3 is CSASRPSFEQYF.

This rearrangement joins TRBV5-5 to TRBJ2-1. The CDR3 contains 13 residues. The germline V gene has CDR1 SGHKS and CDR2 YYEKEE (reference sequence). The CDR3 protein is CASSHDLYNEQFF.

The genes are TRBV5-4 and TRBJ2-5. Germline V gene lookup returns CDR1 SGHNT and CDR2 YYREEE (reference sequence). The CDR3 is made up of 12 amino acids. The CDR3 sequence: CASSLDRVTQYF.